This paragraph reports one TCR beta chain. Its antigen target is currently unknown. No base-level quality is on record; no much larger clone is a single base apart. The sample originates from a study of blood T cell repertoires in COVID-19 (dated by TCRdb to 2020 to 2022). As for the study more broadly: Collaborator samples came from the United States, Italy and Spain and covered acute and convalescent phases of COVID-19. A de-identified subject ID, COVID-19 status, age in years and sex were almost always included in the sample metadata. The samples were drawn from two sources: the first 160 participants of the ongoing ImmuneRACE study, and about 1,300 subjects contributed by 6 global collaborators. Where HLA class I and class II types were available, the types were taken from metadata supplied by the sample provider, not from assay-based typing. The repertoires were released in a freely available public database meant as a resource for research on the immune response to SARS-CoV-2. The material from the prospective study consisted of cDNA or gDNA derived from T cells, B-cell-depleted T cells, or PBMCs. Subjects who had been exposed to COVID-19, were actively infected with it, or had recovered from it provided the deeply sampled blood TCRbeta repertoires that made up the dataset.

The investigation overall reported the following: Clinical and demographic metadata were provided uncurated, with the amount varying by source and participant.

Whole blood was collected in K2EDTA tubes by collaborating institutions according to the institutions' own protocols. For TCRbeta analysis, collaborators shipped samples in one of three forms: frozen whole blood, isolated PBMCs, or DNA extracted from either of those sample types. TCRbeta CDR3 regions were amplified from genomic DNA using the immunoSEQ Assay, a bias-controlled multiplex PCR. Per the source publication's procedure: The number of nucleated cells in each sample was estimated by amplification of reference gene primers within the assay. Sequence reads were collapsed and filtered to measure the absolute abundance of every unique TCRbeta CDR3 rearrangement. For each sample, productive Simpson clonality was calculated by taking the square root of Simpson's diversity index across productive rearrangements. The source is immuneACCESS, and TCRdb retained only in-frame sequences with V and J called. Part of the clones is not carried over; for the studies checked, unresolved V genes explain less than half of this, and the remainder is unexplained. The DNA was the basis for D and trimming; V, J and clone size are from that table. Recorded for this sample are some 66,000 clones; 88% of them occurred a single time. The biggest ten clones account for around 1.3% of the sample.

V and J are truncated by 5 bases and 11 bases respectively, leaving an intervening sequence of 13 bases. From the cysteine through the phenylalanine, the CDR3 covers 12 amino acids. The CDR3 DNA has 36 bases and is translated from base 1. CDR1 and CDR2 are read off the germline V gene as SGHTA and FQGNSA. Sequenced input: peripheral blood. The V and J genes are TRBV7-2 and TRBJ1-5; the D segment cannot be called with confidence. The clonotype was recovered from a woman aged 55-69 years with acute or convalescent COVID-19. The CDR3 reads as follows: CASSLVGETQHF. The nucleotide sequence is given as TGTGCCAGCAGCCTAGTCGGGGAGACCCAGCATTTT.